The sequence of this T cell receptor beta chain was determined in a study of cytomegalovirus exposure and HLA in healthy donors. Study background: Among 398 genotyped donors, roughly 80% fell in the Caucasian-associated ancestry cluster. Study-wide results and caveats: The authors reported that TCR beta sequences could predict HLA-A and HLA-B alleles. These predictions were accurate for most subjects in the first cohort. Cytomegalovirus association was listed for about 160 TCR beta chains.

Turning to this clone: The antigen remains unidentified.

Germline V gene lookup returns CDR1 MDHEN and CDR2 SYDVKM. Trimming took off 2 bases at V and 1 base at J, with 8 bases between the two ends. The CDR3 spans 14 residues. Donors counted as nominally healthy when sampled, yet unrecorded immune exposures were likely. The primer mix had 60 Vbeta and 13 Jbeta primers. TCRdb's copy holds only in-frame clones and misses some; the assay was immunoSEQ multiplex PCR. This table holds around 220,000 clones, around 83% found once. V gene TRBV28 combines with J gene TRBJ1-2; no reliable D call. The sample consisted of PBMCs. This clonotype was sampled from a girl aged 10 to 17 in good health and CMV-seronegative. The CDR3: CASSLEGSNYGYTF. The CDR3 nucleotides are TGTGCCAGCAGTTTAGAGGGCAGTAACTATGGCTACACCTTC.